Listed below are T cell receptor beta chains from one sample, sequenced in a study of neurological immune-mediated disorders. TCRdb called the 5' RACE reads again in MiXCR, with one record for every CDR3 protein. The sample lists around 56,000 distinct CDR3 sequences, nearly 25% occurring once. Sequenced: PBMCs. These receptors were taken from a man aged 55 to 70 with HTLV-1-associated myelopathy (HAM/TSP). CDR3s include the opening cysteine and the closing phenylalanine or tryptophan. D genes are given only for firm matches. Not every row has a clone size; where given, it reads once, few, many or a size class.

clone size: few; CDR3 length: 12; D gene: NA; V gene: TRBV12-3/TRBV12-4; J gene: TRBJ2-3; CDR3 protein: CASRKTVSTQYF; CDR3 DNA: TGTGCCAGCAGAAAGACCGTCAGTACGCAGTATTTT
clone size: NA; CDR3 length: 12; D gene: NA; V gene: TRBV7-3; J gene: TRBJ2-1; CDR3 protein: CASSLSGAEQFF; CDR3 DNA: TGTGCCAGCAGCTTATCGGGGGCAGAGCAGTTCTTC
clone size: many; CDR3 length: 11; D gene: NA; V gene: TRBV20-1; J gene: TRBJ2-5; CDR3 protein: CSAGGGETQYF; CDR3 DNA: TGCAGTGCTGGAGGGGGGGAGACCCAGTACTTC
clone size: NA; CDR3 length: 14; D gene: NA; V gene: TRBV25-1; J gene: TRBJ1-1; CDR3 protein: CASSTPWTSAGAFF; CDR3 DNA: TGTGCCAGCAGTACGCCCTGGACATCGGCTGGAGCTTTCTTT
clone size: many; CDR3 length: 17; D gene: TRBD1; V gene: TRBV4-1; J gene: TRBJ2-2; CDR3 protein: CASSQDEAGGNTGELFF; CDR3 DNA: TGCGCCAGCAGCCAAGATGAGGCAGGGGGGAACACCGGGGAGCTGTTTTTT
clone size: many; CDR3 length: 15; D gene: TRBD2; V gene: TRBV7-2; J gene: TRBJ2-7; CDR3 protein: CASSLRTSAYYEQYF; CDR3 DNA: TGTGCCAGCAGCTTAAGGACTAGCGCATACTACGAGCAGTACTTC
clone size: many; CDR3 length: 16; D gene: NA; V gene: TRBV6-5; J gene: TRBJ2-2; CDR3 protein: CASSYDRRANTGELFF; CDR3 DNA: TGTGCCAGCAGTTACGACCGACGGGCGAACACCGGGGAGCTGTTTTTT
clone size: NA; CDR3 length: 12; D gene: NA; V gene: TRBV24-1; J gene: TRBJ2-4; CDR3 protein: CATKGEGNIQYF; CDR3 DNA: TGTGCCACCAAGGGGGAAGGAAACATTCAGTACTTC
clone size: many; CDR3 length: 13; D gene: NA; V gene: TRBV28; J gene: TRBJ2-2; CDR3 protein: CASSPGTPGELFF; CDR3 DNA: TGTGCCAGCAGTCCAGGGACTCCCGGGGAGCTGTTTTTT
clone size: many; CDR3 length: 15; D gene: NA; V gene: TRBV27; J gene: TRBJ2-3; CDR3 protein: CASSLSPQGTDTQYF; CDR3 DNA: TGTGCCAGCAGTTTATCCCCTCAGGGGACAGATACGCAGTATTTT
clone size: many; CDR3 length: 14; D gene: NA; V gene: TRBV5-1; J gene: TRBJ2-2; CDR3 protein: CASSLQGSDGELFF; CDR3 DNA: TGCGCCAGCAGCTTGCAGGGATCGGACGGGGAGCTGTTTTTT
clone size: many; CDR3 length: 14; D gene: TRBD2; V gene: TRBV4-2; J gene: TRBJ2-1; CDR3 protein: CASSRGLAGNEQFF; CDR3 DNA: TGTGCCAGCAGCAGAGGGCTAGCGGGGAATGAGCAGTTCTTC
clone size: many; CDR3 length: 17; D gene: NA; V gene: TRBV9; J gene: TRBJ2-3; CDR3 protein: CASSSHPEGSGTDTQYF; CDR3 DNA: TGTGCCAGCAGCTCTCACCCGGAGGGCTCTGGCACAGATACGCAGTATTTT
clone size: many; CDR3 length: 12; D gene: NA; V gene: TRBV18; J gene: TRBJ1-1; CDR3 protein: CASSNERTKAFF; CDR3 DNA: TGTGCCAGCTCAAATGAACGGACAAAAGCTTTCTTT
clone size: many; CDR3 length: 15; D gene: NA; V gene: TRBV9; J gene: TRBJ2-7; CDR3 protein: CASSVATGVPYEQYF; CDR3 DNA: TGTGCCAGCAGCGTAGCTACGGGGGTTCCCTACGAGCAGTACTTC
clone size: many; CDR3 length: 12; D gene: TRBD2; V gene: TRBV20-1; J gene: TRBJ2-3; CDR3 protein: CSPREHTDTQYF; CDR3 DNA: TGCAGTCCGCGGGAGCACACAGATACGCAGTATTTT
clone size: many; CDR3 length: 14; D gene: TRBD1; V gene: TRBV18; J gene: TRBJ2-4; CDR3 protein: CASSLGTAKNIQYF; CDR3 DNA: TGTGCCAGCTCACTAGGGACAGCGAAAAACATTCAGTACTTC
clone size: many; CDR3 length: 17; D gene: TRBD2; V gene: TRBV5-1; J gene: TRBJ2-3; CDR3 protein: CASSLVGTSGSTDTQYF; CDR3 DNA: TGCGCCAGCAGCTTGGTCGGGACTAGCGGCAGCACAGATACGCAGTATTTT
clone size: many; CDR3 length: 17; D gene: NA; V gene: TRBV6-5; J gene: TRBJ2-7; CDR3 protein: CASGALAVPLGPYEQYF; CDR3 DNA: TGTGCCTCGGGGGCCCTAGCGGTCCCTCTAGGGCCCTACGAGCAGTACTTC
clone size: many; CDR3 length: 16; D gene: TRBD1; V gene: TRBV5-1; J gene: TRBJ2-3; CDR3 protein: CASSVGQGQTSDTQYF; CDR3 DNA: TGCGCCAGCAGCGTTGGACAGGGTCAAACCTCAGATACGCAGTATTTT
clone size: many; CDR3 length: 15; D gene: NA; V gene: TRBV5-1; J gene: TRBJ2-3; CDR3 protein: CASSLVPPSTDTQYF; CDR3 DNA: TGCGCCAGCAGCTTGGTTCCACCCTCGACAGATACGCAGTATTTT
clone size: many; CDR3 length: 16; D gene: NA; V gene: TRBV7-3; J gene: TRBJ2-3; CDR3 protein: CASSPTLRAFTDTQYF; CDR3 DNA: TGTGCCAGCAGCCCGACTTTACGGGCTTTCACAGATACGCAGTATTTT
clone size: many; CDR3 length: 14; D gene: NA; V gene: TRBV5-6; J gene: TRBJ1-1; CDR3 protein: CASSLDSLNTEAFF; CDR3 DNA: TGTGCCAGCAGCTTGGATAGCTTGAACACTGAAGCTTTCTTT
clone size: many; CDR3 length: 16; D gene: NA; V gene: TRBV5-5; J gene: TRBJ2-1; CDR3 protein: CASSLGTGLSYNEQFF; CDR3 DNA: TGTGCCAGCAGCTTGGGGACGGGGCTCTCCTACAATGAGCAGTTCTTC
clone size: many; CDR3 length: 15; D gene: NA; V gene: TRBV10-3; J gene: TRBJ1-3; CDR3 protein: CAIGPSRTLGNTIYF; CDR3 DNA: TGTGCCATCGGACCCTCCAGGACACTCGGAAACACCATATATTTT
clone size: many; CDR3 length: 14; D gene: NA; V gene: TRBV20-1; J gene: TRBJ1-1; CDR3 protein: CSAREGHLKTEAFF; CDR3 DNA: TGCAGTGCTAGGGAGGGACACCTGAAGACTGAAGCTTTCTTT
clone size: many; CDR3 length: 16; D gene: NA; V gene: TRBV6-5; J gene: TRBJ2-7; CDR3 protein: CASSTLRDAQRYEQYF; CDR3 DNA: TGTGCCAGCAGTACACTCCGGGACGCCCAACGCTACGAGCAGTACTTC
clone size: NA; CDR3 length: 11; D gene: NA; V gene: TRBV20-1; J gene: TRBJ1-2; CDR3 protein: CSPQGGYGYTF; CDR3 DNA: TGCAGTCCCCAGGGCGGCTATGGCTACACCTTC
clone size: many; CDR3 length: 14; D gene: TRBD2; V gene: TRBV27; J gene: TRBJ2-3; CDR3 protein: CASSLWRESDTQYF; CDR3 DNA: TGTGCCAGCAGTTTATGGCGGGAGTCAGATACGCAGTATTTT
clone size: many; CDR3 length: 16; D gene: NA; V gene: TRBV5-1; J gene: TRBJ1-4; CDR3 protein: CASSLGALGANEKLFF; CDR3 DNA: TGCGCCAGCAGCTTGGGAGCCCTCGGGGCTAATGAAAAACTGTTTTTT
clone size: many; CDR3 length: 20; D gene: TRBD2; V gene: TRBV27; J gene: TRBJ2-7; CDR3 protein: CASSSRTGWTSGREGGEQYF; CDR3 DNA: TGTGCCAGCAGTTCACGCACGGGTTGGACTAGCGGGAGGGAAGGGGGCGAGCAGTACTTC
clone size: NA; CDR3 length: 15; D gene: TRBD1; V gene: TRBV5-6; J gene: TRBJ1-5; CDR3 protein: CASSFTGGYNQPQHF; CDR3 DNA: TGTGCCAGCAGCTTTACAGGGGGATACAATCAGCCCCAGCATTTT
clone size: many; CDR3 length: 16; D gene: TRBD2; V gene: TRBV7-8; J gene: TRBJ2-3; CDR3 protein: CASSLGLAGYGDTQYF; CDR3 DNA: TGTGCCAGCAGCTTGGGACTAGCGGGGTACGGGGATACGCAGTATTTT
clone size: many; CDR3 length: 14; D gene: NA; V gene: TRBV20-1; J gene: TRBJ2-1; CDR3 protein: CSASPGPLVDEQFF; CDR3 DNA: TGCAGTGCTAGCCCGGGACCTCTAGTCGATGAGCAGTTCTTC
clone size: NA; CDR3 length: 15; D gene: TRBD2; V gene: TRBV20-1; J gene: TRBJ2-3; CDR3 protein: CSARVWLAGGDTQYF; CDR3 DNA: TGCAGTGCTAGAGTGTGGCTAGCGGGAGGAGATACGCAGTATTTT
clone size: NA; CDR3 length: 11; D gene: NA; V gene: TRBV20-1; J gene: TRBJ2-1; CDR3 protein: CSATRYNEQFF; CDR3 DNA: TGCAGTGCTACCCGGTACAATGAGCAGTTCTTC
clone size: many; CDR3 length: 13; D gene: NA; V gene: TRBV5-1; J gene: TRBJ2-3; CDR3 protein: CASSLKVSDTQYF; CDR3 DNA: TGCGCCAGCAGCTTGAAGGTGTCAGATACGCAGTATTTT
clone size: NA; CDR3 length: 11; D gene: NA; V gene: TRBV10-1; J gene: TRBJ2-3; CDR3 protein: CASGHGDTQYF; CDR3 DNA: TGCGCCAGCGGTCACGGGGATACGCAGTATTTT
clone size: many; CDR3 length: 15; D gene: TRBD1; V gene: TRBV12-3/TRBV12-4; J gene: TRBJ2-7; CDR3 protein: CASSFIGAGGYEQYF; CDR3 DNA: TGTGCCAGCAGTTTTATCGGCGCAGGGGGCTACGAGCAGTACTTC
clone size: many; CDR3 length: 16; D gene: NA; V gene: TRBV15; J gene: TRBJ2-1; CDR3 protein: CATSRLSPGTTGEQFF; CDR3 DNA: TGTGCCACCAGCAGACTCAGTCCGGGAACAACGGGGGAGCAGTTCTTC
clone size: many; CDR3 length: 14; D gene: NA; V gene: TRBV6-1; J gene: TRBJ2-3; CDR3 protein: CASSASWTEDTQYF; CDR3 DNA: TGTGCCAGCAGTGCTAGCTGGACAGAGGATACGCAGTATTTT
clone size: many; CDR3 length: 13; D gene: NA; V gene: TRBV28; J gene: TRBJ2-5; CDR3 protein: CASSLGLPGTQYF; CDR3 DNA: TGTGCCAGCAGTTTAGGGCTCCCAGGGACCCAGTACTTC
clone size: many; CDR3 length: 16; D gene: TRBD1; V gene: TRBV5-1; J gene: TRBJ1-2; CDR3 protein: CASSLTDGQAREGYTF; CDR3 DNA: TGCGCCAGCAGCTTAACCGACGGACAGGCTCGGGAGGGCTACACCTTC
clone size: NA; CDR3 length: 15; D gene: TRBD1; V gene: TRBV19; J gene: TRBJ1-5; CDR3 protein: CASSPDREFNQPQHF; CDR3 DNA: TGTGCCAGTAGTCCGGACAGGGAGTTCAATCAGCCCCAGCATTTT
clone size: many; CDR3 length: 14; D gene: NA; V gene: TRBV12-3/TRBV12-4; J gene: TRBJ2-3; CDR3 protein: CASSQEGLADTQYF; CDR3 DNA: TGTGCCAGCAGTCAGGAAGGTCTTGCAGATACGCAGTATTTT
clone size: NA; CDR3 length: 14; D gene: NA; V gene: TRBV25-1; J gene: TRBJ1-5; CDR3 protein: CASSRSGENQPQHF; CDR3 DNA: TGTGCCAGTAGCCGATCGGGGGAGAATCAGCCCCAGCATTTT
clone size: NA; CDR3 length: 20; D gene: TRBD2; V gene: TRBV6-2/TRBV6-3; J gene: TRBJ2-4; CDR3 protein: CASSYPRLAGPRGVKNIQYF; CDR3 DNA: TGTGCCAGCAGTTACCCCCGGTTAGCGGGCCCTAGGGGAGTCAAAAACATTCAGTACTTC
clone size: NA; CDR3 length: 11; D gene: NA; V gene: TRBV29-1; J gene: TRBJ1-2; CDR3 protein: CSVLTDYGYTF; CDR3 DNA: TGCAGCGTCCTGACGGACTATGGCTACACCTTC
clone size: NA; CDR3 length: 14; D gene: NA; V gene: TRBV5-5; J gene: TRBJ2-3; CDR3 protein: CASSPPTLTDTQYF; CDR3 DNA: TGTGCCAGCAGCCCACCCACCCTCACAGATACGCAGTATTTT
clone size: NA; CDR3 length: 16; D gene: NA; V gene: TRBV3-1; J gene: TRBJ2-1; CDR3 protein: CASSPRRLTPYNEQFF; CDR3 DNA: TGTGCCAGCAGCCCGCGGAGACTAACCCCTTACAATGAGCAGTTCTTC
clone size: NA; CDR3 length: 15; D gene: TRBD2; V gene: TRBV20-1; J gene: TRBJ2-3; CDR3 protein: CSARDGAGGKDTQYF; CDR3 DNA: TGCAGTGCTAGAGACGGAGCGGGGGGGAAAGATACGCAGTATTTT
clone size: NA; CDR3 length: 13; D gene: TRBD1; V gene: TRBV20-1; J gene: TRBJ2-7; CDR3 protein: CSAPRQGTTEQYF; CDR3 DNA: TGCAGTGCTCCCCGACAGGGGACAACCGAGCAGTACTTC
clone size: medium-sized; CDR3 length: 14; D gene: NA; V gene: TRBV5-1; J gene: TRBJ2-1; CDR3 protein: CASSFDGGTNEQFF; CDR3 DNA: TGCGCCAGCAGCTTTGATGGGGGGACGAATGAGCAGTTCTTC
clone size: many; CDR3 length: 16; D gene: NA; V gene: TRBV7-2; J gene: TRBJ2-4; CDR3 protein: CASSLGVGSGENIQYF; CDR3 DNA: TGTGCCAGCAGCTTAGGAGTCGGGTCAGGTGAAAACATTCAGTACTTC